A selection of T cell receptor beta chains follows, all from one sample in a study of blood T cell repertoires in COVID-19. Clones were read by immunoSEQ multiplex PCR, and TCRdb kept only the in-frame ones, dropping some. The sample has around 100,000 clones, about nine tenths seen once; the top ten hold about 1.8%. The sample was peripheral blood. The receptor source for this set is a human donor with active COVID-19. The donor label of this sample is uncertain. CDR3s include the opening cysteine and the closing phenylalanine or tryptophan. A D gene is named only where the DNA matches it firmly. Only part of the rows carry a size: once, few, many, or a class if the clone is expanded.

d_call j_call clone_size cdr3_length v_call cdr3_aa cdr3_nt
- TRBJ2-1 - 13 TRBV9 CASSPAVSNEQFF TGTGCCAGCAGCCCGGCGGTGAGTAATGAGCAGTTCTTC
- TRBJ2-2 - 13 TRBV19 CASSIGGAGELFF TGTGCCAGTAGTATAGGGGGGGCCGGGGAGCTGTTTTTT
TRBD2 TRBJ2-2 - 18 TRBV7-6 CASSLVGASGGHTGELFF TGTGCCAGCAGCTTAGTCGGGGCTAGCGGGGGCCACACCGGGGAGCTGTTTTTT
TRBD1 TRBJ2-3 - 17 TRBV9 CASSEGTAYPYTDTQYF TGTGCCAGCAGTGAAGGGACAGCTTACCCTTACACAGATACGCAGTATTTT
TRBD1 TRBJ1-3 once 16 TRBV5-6 CASSLQGAYSGNTIYF TGTGCCAGCAGCTTACAGGGGGCCTACTCTGGAAACACCATATATTTT
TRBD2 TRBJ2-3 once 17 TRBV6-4 CASSEVAGGPSTDTQYF TGTGCCAGCAGTGAAGTAGCGGGGGGGCCCAGCACAGATACGCAGTATTTT
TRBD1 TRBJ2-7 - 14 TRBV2 CASSQGVSPDEQYF TGTGCCAGCAGTCAGGGGGTCTCTCCGGACGAGCAGTACTTC
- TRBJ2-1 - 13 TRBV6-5 CASTGQGRNEQFF TGTGCCAGCACCGGGCAGGGTAGGAATGAGCAGTTCTTC
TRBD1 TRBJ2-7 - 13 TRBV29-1 CSVEGTGAKGMYF TGCAGCGTTGAAGGGACAGGTGCTAAGGGCATGTACTTC
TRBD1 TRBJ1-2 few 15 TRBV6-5 CASSKSGTGDYGYTF TGTGCCAGCAGTAAATCCGGGACAGGGGACTATGGCTACACCTTC
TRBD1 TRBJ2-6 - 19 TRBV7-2 CASSLGRTGGLSGANVLTF TGTGCCAGCAGCTTAGGTCGGACAGGGGGGCTCTCTGGGGCCAACGTCCTGACTTTC
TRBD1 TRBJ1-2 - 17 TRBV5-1 CASSSSSWTGTNYGYTF TGCGCCAGCAGCTCTTCATCCTGGACAGGGACTAACTATGGCTACACCTTC
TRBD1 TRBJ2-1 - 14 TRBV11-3 CASSSRTGLNEQFF TGTGCCAGCAGCTCCCGGACAGGGCTCAATGAGCAGTTCTTC
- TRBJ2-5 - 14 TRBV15 CATSRERTQETQYF TGTGCCACCAGCAGAGAGAGAACCCAAGAGACCCAGTACTTC
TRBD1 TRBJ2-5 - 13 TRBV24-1 CATSQGARETQYF TGTGCCACCAGTCAGGGGGCCCGGGAGACCCAGTACTTC
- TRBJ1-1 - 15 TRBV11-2 CASSPGRGGVTEAFF TGTGCCAGCAGCCCGGGCAGGGGAGGGGTGACTGAAGCTTTCTTT
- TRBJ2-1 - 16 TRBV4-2 CASSQDGSGPNNEQFF TGTGCCAGCAGCCAAGACGGCTCAGGGCCTAACAATGAGCAGTTCTTC
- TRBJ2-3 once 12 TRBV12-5 CASGLSSDTQYF TGTGCTAGTGGTTTGAGCTCAGATACGCAGTATTTT
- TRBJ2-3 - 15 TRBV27 CASSDSTIFTDTQYF TGTGCCAGCAGCGACAGCACAATTTTCACAGATACGCAGTATTTT
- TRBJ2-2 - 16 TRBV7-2 CASSLAAGTNTGELFF TGTGCCAGCAGCTTAGCTGCGGGGACGAACACCGGGGAGCTGTTTTTT
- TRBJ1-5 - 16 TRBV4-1 CASSQEWAEGNQPQHF TGCGCCAGCAGCCAAGAGTGGGCGGAGGGCAATCAGCCCCAGCATTTT
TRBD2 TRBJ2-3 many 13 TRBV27 CASIPGGSDTQYF TGTGCCAGCATACCGGGGGGGAGCGATACGCAGTATTTT
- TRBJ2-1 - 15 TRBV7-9 CASSLGRGGYNEQFF TGTGCCAGCAGCTTAGGTAGGGGTGGCTACAATGAGCAGTTCTTC
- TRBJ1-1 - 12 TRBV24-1 CATSDPDKKAFF TGTGCCACCAGTGATCCGGACAAGAAGGCTTTCTTT
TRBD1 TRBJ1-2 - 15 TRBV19 CASSSTGTAKVGYTF TGTGCCAGTAGTTCTACCGGGACAGCGAAGGTTGGCTACACCTTC
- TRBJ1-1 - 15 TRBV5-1 CASSLTLGPNTEAFF TGCGCCAGCAGCCTAACATTGGGCCCGAACACTGAAGCTTTCTTT
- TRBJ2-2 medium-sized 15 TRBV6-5 CASSPPVSNTGELFF TGTGCCAGCAGCCCACCAGTGTCGAACACCGGGGAGCTGTTTTTT
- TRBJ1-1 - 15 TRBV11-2 CASSLVRVGNTEAFF TGTGCCAGCAGCTTAGTACGGGTAGGGAACACTGAAGCTTTCTTT